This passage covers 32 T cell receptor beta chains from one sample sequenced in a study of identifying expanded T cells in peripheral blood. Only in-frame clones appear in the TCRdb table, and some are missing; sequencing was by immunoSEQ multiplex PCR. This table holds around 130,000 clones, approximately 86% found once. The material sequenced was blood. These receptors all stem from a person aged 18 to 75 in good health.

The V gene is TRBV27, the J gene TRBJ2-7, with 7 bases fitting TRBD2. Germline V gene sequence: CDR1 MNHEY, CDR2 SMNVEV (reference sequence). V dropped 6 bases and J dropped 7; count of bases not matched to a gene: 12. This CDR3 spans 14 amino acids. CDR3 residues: CASSLERGGKEQYF. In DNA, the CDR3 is TGTGCCAGCAGCTTAGAGCGGGGAGGTAAGGAGCAGTACTTC.

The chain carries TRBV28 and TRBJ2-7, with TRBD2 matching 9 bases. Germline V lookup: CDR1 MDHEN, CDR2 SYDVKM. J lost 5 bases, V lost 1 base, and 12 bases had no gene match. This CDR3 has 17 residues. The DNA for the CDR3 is TGTGCCAGCAGTTTATATTCCGCTAGCGGGGCGGGTGACGAGCAGTACTTC. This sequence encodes CASSLYSASGAGDEQYF.

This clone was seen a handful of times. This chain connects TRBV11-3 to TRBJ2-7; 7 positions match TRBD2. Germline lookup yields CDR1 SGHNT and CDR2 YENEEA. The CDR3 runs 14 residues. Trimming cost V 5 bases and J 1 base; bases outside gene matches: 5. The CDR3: CASSKSGASYEQYF. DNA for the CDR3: TGTGCCAGCAGCAAGAGCGGGGCTTCCTACGAGCAGTACTTC.

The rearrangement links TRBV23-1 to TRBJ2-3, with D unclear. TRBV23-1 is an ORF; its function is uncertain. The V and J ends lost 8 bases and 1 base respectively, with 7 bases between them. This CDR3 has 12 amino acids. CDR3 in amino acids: CASETRTDTQYF. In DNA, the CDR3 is TGCGCCAGCGAAACACGCACAGATACGCAGTATTTT.

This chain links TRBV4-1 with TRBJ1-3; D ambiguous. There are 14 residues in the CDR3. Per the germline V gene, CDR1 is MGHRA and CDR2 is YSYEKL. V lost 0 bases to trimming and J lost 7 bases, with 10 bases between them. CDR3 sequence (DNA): TGCGCCAGCAGCCAAGAGTCACAGTTCAACACCATATATTTT. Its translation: CASSQESQFNTIYF.

The CDR3 region is CASMGRTGVTGELFF. In nucleotides, the CDR3 is TGTGCCAGCATGGGAAGGACAGGGGTCACCGGGGAGCTGTTTTTT. The chain employs TRBV2 and TRBJ2-2; TRBD1 agrees at 9 bases. J lost 4 bases, V lost 7 bases, and 7 bases had no gene match. From germline, CDR1 is SNHLY and CDR2 FYNNEI. The CDR3 consists of 15 residues.

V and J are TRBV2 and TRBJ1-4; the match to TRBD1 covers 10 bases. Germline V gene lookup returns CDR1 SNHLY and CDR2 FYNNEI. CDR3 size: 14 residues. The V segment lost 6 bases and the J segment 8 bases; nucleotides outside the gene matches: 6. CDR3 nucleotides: TGTGCCAGCAGCCGGGACAGGGGCAGCGAAAAACTGTTTTTT. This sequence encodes CASSRDRGSEKLFF. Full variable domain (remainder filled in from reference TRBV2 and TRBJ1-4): EPEVTQTPSHQVTQMGQEVILRCVPISNHLYFYWYRQILGQKVEFLVSFYNNEISEKSEIFDDQFSVERPDGSNFTLKIRSTKLEDSAMYFCASSRDRGSEKLFFGSGTQLSVL.

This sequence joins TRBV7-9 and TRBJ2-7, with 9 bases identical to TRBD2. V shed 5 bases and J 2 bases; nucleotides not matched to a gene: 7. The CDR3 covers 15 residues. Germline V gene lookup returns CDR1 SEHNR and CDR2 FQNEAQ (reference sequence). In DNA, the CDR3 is TGTGCCAGCAGCGGCGCAGCGGGAGGAACCTACGAGCAGTACTTC. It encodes CASSGAAGGTYEQYF. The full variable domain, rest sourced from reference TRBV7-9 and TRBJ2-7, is DTGVSQNPRHKITKRGQNVTFRCDPISEHNRLYWYRQTLGQGPEFLTYFQNEAQLEKSRLLSDRFSAERPKGSFSTLEIQRTEQGDSAMYLCASSGAAGGTYEQYFGPGTRLTVT.

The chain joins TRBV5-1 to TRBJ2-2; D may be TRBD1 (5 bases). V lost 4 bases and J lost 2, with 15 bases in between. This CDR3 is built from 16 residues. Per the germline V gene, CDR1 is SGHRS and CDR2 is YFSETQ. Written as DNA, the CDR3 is TGCGCCAGCAGCCAAACAGGCGGAAGAAACACCGGGGAGCTGTTTTTT. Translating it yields CASSQTGGRNTGELFF.

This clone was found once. The CDR3 protein is CASVRGRSPDTQYF. In DNA, the CDR3 is TGTGCCAGTGTCAGGGGGCGCTCCCCAGATACGCAGTATTTT. The chain has TRBV2 and TRBJ2-3; 8 nucleotides line up with TRBD1. J lost 4 bases, V lost 9 bases, and 9 bases had no gene match. From germline, CDR1 is SNHLY and CDR2 FYNNEI. The CDR3 covers 14 residues.

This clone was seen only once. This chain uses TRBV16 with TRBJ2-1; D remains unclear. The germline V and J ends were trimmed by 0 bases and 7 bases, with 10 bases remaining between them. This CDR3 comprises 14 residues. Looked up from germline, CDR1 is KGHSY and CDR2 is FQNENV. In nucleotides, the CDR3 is TGTGCCAGCAGCCAATCTGGGGTTGGTAATGAGCAGTTCTTC. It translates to CASSQSGVGNEQFF.

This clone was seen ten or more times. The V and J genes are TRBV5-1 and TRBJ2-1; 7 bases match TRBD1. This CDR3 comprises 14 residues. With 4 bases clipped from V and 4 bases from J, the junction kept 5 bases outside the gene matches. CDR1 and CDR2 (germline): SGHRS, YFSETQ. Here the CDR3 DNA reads TGCGCCAGCAGCGCGGACAGGCCTTACAATGAGCAGTTCTTC. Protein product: CASSADRPYNEQFF.

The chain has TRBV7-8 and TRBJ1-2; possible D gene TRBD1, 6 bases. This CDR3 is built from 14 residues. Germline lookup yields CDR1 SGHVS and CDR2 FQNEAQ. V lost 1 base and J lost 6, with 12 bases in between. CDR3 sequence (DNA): TGTGCCAGCAGCTTAGGTCTGGCAGGGGATGGCTACACCTTC. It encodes CASSLGLAGDGYTF.

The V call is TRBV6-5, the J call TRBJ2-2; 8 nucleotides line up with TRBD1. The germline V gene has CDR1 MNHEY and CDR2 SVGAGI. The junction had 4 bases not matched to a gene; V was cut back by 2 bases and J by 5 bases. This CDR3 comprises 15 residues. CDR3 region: CASSYGTGVTGELFF. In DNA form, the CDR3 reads TGTGCCAGCAGTTACGGGACAGGAGTGACCGGGGAGCTGTTTTTT.

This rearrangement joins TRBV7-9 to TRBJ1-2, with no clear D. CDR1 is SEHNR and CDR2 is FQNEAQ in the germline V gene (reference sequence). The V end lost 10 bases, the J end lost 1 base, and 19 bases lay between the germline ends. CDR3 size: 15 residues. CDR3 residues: CAIPPGEGGNYGYTF. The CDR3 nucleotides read TGTGCCATCCCTCCCGGCGAAGGCGGTAACTATGGCTACACCTTC. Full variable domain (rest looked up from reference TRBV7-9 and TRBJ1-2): DTGVSQNPRHKITKRGQNVTFRCDPISEHNRLYWYRQTLGQGPEFLTYFQNEAQLEKSRLLSDRFSAERPKGSFSTLEIQRTEQGDSAMYLCAIPPGEGGNYGYTFGSGTRLTVV.

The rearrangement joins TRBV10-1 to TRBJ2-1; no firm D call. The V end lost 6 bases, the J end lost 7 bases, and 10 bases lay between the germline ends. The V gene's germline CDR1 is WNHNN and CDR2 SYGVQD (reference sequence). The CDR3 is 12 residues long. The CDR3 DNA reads TGCGCCAGCAGCACCCGAAGGAATGAGCAGTTCTTC. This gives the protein CASSTRRNEQFF.

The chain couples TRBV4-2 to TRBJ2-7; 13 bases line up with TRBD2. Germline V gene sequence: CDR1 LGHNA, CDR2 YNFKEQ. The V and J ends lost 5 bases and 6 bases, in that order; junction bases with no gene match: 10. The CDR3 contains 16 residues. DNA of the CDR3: TGTGCCAGCAGCATTGACACTAGCGGGGGGGCCAGCGAGCAGTACTTC. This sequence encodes CASSIDTSGGASEQYF.

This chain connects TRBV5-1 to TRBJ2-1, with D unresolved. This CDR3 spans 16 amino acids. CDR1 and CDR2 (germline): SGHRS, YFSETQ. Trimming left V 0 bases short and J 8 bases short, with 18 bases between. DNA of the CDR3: TGCGCCAGCAGCTTGGGGATTACGGTTGAGTTCGATGAGCAGTTCTTC. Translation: CASSLGITVEFDEQFF.

The CDR3 nucleotides read TGTGCCAGCAGCTTACCCCGGGACATGGGCTACACCTTC. It encodes CASSLPRDMGYTF. This chain uses TRBV7-9 with TRBJ1-2; TRBD1 is a possible D gene (6 bases). Looked up from germline, CDR1 is SEHNR and CDR2 is FQNEAQ (reference sequence). The V end was cut by 2 bases, the J end by 8 bases, with 12 bases between. CDR3 length equals 13 residues.

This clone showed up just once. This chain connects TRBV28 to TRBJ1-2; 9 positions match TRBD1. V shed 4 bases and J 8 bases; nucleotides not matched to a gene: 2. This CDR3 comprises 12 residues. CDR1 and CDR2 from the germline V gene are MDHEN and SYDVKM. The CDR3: CASSSTGGGYTF. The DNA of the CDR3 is TGTGCCAGCAGTTCGACAGGGGGGGGCTACACCTTC.

Here the CDR3 DNA reads TGCGCCAGCAGCCGTTCACAACTAGCGGGGGGACTCACCGGGGAGCTGTTTTTT. Amino acid sequence: CASSRSQLAGGLTGELFF. This chain uses TRBV4-1 with TRBJ2-2, with 12 bases identical to TRBD2. The CDR3 has 18 amino acids. The germline V gene has CDR1 MGHRA and CDR2 YSYEKL. After removal of 4 bases from V and 4 bases from J, the junction contained 10 bases not matched to a gene.

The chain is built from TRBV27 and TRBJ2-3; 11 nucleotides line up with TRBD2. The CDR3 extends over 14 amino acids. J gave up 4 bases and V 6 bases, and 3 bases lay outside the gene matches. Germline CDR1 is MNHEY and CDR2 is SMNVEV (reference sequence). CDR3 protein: CASRLAGGSDTQYF. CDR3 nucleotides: TGTGCCAGCAGGCTAGCGGGAGGTTCAGATACGCAGTATTTT.

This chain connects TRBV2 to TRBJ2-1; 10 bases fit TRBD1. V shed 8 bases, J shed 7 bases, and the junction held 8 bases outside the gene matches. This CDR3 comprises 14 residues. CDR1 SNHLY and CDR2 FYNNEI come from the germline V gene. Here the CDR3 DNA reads TGTGCCAGCCGAGGAGGGACAGGGGCTAATGAGCAGTTCTTC. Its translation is CASRGGTGANEQFF. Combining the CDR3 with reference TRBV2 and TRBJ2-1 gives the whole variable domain EPEVTQTPSHQVTQMGQEVILRCVPISNHLYFYWYRQILGQKVEFLVSFYNNEISEKSEIFDDQFSVERPDGSNFTLKIRSTKLEDSAMYFCASRGGTGANEQFFGPGTRLTVL.

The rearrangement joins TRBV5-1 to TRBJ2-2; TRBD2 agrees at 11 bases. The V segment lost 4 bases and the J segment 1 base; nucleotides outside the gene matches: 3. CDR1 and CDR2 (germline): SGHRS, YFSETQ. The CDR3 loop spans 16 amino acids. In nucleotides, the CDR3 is TGCGCCAGCAGCCAGACTAGCGGGGTGAACACCGGGGAGCTGTTTTTT. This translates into CASSQTSGVNTGELFF.

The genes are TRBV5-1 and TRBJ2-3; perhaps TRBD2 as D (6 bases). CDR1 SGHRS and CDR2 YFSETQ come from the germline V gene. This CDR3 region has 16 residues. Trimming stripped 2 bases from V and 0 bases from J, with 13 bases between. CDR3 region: CASSFGGPTSTDTQYF. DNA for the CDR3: TGCGCCAGCAGCTTCGGGGGACCAACTAGCACAGATACGCAGTATTTT.

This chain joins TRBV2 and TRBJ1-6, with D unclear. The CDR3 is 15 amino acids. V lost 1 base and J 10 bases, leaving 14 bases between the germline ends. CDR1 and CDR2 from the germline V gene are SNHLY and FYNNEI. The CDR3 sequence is CASSEGGGPGSPLHF. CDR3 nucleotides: TGTGCCAGCAGTGAAGGGGGAGGTCCGGGCTCACCCCTCCACTTT.

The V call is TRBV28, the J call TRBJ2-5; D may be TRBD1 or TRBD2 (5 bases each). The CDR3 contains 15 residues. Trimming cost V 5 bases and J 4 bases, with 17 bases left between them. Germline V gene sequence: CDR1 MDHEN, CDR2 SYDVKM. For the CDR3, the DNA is TGTGCCAGCAGTACCGGGACGACCAATCGAGAGACCCAGTACTTC. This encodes CASSTGTTNRETQYF. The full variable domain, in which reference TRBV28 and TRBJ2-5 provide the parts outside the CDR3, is DVKVTQSSRYLVKRTGEKVFLECVQDMDHENMFWYRQDPGLGLRLIYFSYDVKMKEKGDIPEGYSVSREKKERFSLILESASTNQTSMYLCASSTGTTNRETQYFGPGTRLLVL.

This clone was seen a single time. CDR3 residues: CASSLDQGGEQYF. The CDR3 DNA follows: TGTGCCAGCAGCTTAGACCAGGGTGGCGAGCAGTACTTC. The V and J genes are TRBV7-8 and TRBJ2-7; D might be TRBD1 (5 bases). The V gene lost 1 base and the J gene lost 6 bases, with 10 bases spanning the gap. The CDR3 contains 13 residues. From germline, CDR1 is SGHVS and CDR2 FQNEAQ. The variable domain in full, completed from reference TRBV7-8 and TRBJ2-7, reads GAGVSQSPRYKVAKRGQDVALRCDPISGHVSLFWYQQALGQGPEFLTYFQNEAQLDKSGLPSDRFFAERPEGSVSTLKIQRTQQEDSAVYLCASSLDQGGEQYFGPGTRLTVT.

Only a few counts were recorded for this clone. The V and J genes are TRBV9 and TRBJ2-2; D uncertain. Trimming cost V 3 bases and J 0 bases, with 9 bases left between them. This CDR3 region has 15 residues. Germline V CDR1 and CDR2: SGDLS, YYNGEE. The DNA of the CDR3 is TGTGCCAGCAGCGACGGCAGGACGAACACCGGGGAGCTGTTTTTT. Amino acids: CASSDGRTNTGELFF.

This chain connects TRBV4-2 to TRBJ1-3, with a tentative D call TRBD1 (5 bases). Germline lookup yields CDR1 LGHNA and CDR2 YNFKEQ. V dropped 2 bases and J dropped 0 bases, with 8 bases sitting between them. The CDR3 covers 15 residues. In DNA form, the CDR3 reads TGTGCCAGCAGCCAAACAGGTGACTCTGGAAACACCATATATTTT. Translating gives CASSQTGDSGNTIYF.

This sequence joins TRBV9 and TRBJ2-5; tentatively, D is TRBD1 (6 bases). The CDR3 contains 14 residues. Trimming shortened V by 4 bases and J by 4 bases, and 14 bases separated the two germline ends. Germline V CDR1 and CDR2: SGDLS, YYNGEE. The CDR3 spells CASSTDRLPETQYF. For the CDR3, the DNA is TGTGCCAGCAGCACTGACAGGCTACCAGAGACCCAGTACTTC.

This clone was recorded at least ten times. CDR3 sequence: CASSLLWGAYEQYF. CDR3 coding DNA: TGTGCCAGCAGCCTCCTTTGGGGGGCCTACGAGCAGTACTTC. This chain connects TRBV5-5 to TRBJ2-7; a weak D match, TRBD2 (6 bases). Germline loops: CDR1 SGHKS, CDR2 YYEKEE (reference sequence). The CDR3 totals 14 residues. Between the trimmed V and J ends, which lost 4 bases and 2 bases, there was a span of 13 bases. Using reference TRBV5-5 and TRBJ2-7 for the parts outside the CDR3, the full variable domain is DAGVTQSPTHLIKTRGQQVTLRCSPISGHKSVSWYQQVLGQGPQFIFQYYEKEERGRGNFPDRFSARQFPNYSSELNVNALLLGDSALYLCASSLLWGAYEQYFGPGTRLTVT.